The 21 T cell receptor beta chains presented below share a single source sample, sequenced in a study of blood T cell repertoires in COVID-19. Produced via immunoSEQ multiplex PCR; TCRdb's table is partial and in-frame only. The sample holds hundreds of thousands of clones, about 90% seen once. Sample: PBMCs or T cells enriched from blood (not recorded which). The receptors come from a woman aged 25 to 39 who had recovered from COVID-19.

The rearrangement uses TRBV4-1 and TRBJ2-1, with 7 bases fitting TRBD1. The V and J ends lost 0 bases and 12 bases, in that order; junction bases with no gene match: 5. The CDR3 contains 13 residues. Germline V gene lookup returns CDR1 MGHRA and CDR2 YSYEKL. The chain's CDR3 is CASSQDGYRGQFF. The CDR3 nucleotides read TGCGCCAGCAGCCAAGATGGGTACAGGGGGCAGTTCTTC.

The chain combines TRBV28 with TRBJ1-2; the D gene is possibly TRBD1 (5 bases). Trimming cost V 6 bases and J 3 bases, with 20 bases left between them. This CDR3 has 16 residues. Germline V gene sequence: CDR1 MDHEN, CDR2 SYDVKM. Here the CDR3 reads CASRTGPSDSYYGYTF. The CDR3 DNA is TGTGCCAGCAGAACGGGACCTAGCGATTCGTACTATGGCTACACCTTC.

This rearrangement joins TRBV12-3 or TRBV12-4 to TRBJ2-7, with D possibly being TRBD1 (5 bases). The CDR3 contains 13 residues. V shed 5 bases and J shed 6 bases, with 14 bases lying between them. This CDR3 is CASSGLREVEQYF. The CDR3, as DNA: TGTGCCAGCAGTGGTCTCAGGGAAGTCGAGCAGTACTTC.

The rearrangement uses TRBV27 and TRBJ2-3; 8 nucleotides line up with TRBD1. This CDR3 contains 14 residues. Germline-derived CDR1 and CDR2 are MNHEY and SMNVEV (reference sequence). The V and J ends lost 4 bases and 3 bases, in that order; junction bases with no gene match: 3. The CDR3 spells CASSSRQGTDTQYF. The CDR3 DNA reads as TGTGCCAGCAGTTCAAGACAGGGGACAGATACGCAGTATTTT.

This chain connects TRBV5-5 to TRBJ1-5; no definite D call. The germline V gene encodes CDR1 SGHKS and CDR2 YYEKEE (reference sequence). V lost 4 bases and J lost 1, with 15 bases in between. This CDR3 spans 16 amino acids. CDR3 sequence: CASSVAPLSSNQPQHF. The CDR3 coding sequence is TGTGCCAGCAGCGTGGCCCCACTTTCCAGCAATCAGCCCCAGCATTTT.

The V call is TRBV10-3, the J call TRBJ1-1; D call uncertain. The CDR3 runs 14 residues. Germline V gene data show CDR1 as ENHRY and CDR2 as SYGVKD. V was clipped by 2 bases and J by 1 base, with 8 bases between them. The CDR3 loop reads CAISEGQKNTEAFF. In nucleotides, the CDR3 is TGTGCCATCAGTGAGGGTCAGAAGAACACTGAAGCTTTCTTT.

The rearrangement links TRBV28 to TRBJ1-5, with D uncertain. V was pared by 6 bases and J by 2 bases, with 20 bases between. CDR1 and CDR2 from the germline V gene are MDHEN and SYDVKM. The CDR3 sequence is 17 residues long. The CDR3 spells CASRNPLLGQRNQPQHF. The DNA for the CDR3 is TGTGCCAGCAGAAACCCCTTGCTAGGCCAGCGCAATCAGCCCCAGCATTTT.

The chain has TRBV19 and TRBJ2-2, with 10 bases lining up with TRBD1. The CDR3 consists of 15 residues. Germline V gene data show CDR1 as LNHDA and CDR2 as SQIVND (reference sequence). The trim removed 5 bases at V and 6 bases at J, leaving 6 bases unmatched. As DNA, the CDR3 is TGTGCCAGTAGTCCCCGGGACAGGGGATCCGGGGAGCTGTTTTTT. Translating gives CASSPRDRGSGELFF.

The chain couples TRBV5-1 to TRBJ2-5; D ambiguous. Germline CDR1 SGHRS, CDR2 YFSETQ. The CDR3 consists of 16 residues. The V end lost 0 bases, the J end lost 4 bases, and 16 bases lay between the germline ends. The CDR3 loop is CASSLDPGLFRETQYF. In nucleotides, the CDR3 is TGCGCCAGCAGCTTGGATCCAGGTCTTTTTCGAGAGACCCAGTACTTC.

This chain connects TRBV9 to TRBJ2-3, with D possibly matching TRBD1 (6 bases). This CDR3 comprises 17 residues. V lost 0 bases to trimming and J lost 0 bases, with 14 bases between them. CDR1 and CDR2 (germline): SGDLS, YYNGEE. CDR3: CASSVAWTALSTDTQYF. In DNA form, the CDR3 reads TGTGCCAGCAGCGTAGCCTGGACAGCCCTAAGCACAGATACGCAGTATTTT.

In its sample, this clone was seen a few times. The V call is TRBV6-1, the J call TRBJ1-1; D is possibly TRBD1 (5 bases). V was cut by 1 base and J by 12 bases, with 12 bases left in between. This CDR3 is 12 amino acids long. Per the germline V gene, CDR1 is MNHNS and CDR2 is SASEGT. Written as DNA, the CDR3 is TGTGCCAGCAGTGAAGTCCCAGACAGCCCTTTCTTT. Translation gives CASSEVPDSPFF.

The rearrangement links TRBV30 to TRBJ1-2; TRBD1 aligns across 8 bases. The CDR3 length is 13 residues. Germline lookup yields CDR1 GTSNPN and CDR2 SVGIG (reference sequence). The V segment lost 1 base and the J segment 9 bases; nucleotides outside the gene matches: 7. The CDR3 region is CAWSAGTGRSYTF. The CDR3 DNA is TGTGCCTGGAGTGCCGGGACAGGTCGGAGCTACACCTTC.

The V and J genes are TRBV18 and TRBJ2-7; 7 bases fit TRBD1. Germline values: CDR1 KGHSH, CDR2 LQKENI. The CDR3 length is 14 residues. V lost 0 bases, J lost 6 bases, and 5 bases stayed unmatched. CDR3 sequence: CASSPPSTGTEQYF. Written as DNA, the CDR3 is TGTGCCAGCTCACCACCCTCGACAGGGACCGAGCAGTACTTC. Full variable domain (outside the CDR3, taken from reference TRBV18 and TRBJ2-7): NAGVMQNPRHLVRRRGQEARLRCSPMKGHSHVYWYRQLPEEGLKFMVYLQKENIIDESGMPKERFSAEFPKEGPSILRIQQVVRGDSAAYFCASSPPSTGTEQYFGPGTRLTVT.

V usage is TRBV24-1 and J usage is TRBJ2-1, with D maybe TRBD1 (6 bases). Germline V gene data show CDR1 as KGHDR and CDR2 as SFDVKD. V was clipped by 0 bases and J by 7 bases, with 12 bases between them. The CDR3 contains 15 residues. Written as DNA, the CDR3 is TGTGCCACCAGTGATTTGAACGCAGGGGAAAATGAGCAGTTCTTC. It translates to CATSDLNAGENEQFF.

The J gene is TRBJ2-2, the V gene TRBV28; TRBD1 aligns across 8 bases. The V and J ends lost 5 bases and 5 bases, in that order; junction bases with no gene match: 10. Germline CDR1 is MDHEN and CDR2 is SYDVKM. CDR3 length: 16 amino acids. The CDR3 DNA reads as TGTGCCAGCAGTCTAGAACAGGGGGTGTGGACCGGGGAGCTGTTTTTT. It translates to CASSLEQGVWTGELFF.

The V and J genes are TRBV28 and TRBJ1-6, with D possibly TRBD1 on 5 matching bases. The V gene's germline CDR1 is MDHEN and CDR2 SYDVKM. The CDR3 extends over 14 amino acids. Trimming took 6 bases from V and 6 from J, leaving 12 bases between them. The CDR3 sequence: CASRVTGANSPLHF. The CDR3 DNA is TGTGCCAGCAGAGTCACAGGTGCTAATTCACCCCTCCACTTT.

The chain combines TRBV14 with TRBJ2-2, with 8 bases fitting TRBD2. V shed 4 bases, J shed 6 bases, and the junction held 10 bases outside the gene matches. CDR3 size: 16 residues. Germline CDR1 reads SGHDN; CDR2 reads FVKESK. CDR3 in amino acids: CASSPWGLGSAGELFF. The CDR3 DNA reads as TGTGCCAGCAGCCCGTGGGGACTAGGGTCCGCCGGGGAGCTGTTTTTT.

This chain uses TRBV5-5 with TRBJ1-1, with D maybe TRBD1 (6 bases). V was shortened by 2 bases and J by 1 base, with 21 bases between the two germline ends. The CDR3 totals 18 residues. Germline lookup yields CDR1 SGHKS and CDR2 YYEKEE (reference sequence). The CDR3 DNA reads TGTGCCAGCAGCTTTTCTGGGGGCTCCCGTTGGGCGAACACTGAAGCTTTCTTT. It yields the protein CASSFSGGSRWANTEAFF.

The chain combines TRBV28 with TRBJ2-5, with TRBD1 identical over 8 bases. CDR1 is MDHEN and CDR2 is SYDVKM in the germline V gene. The CDR3 sequence is 17 residues long. Trimming cost V 2 bases and J 2 bases; bases outside gene matches: 10. CDR3 DNA: TGTGCCAGCAGTTTAGGCAGGGGGCAACCCCAACAAGAGACCCAGTACTTC. This sequence encodes CASSLGRGQPQQETQYF.

This chain joins TRBV30 and TRBJ2-1, with D possibly being TRBD1 (5 bases). CDR1 GTSNPN and CDR2 SVGIG come from the germline V gene (reference sequence). V was shortened by 3 bases and J by 12 bases, with 12 bases between the two germline ends. This CDR3 contains 11 residues. The CDR3 is CAWRQGWGQFF. As DNA, the CDR3 is TGTGCCTGGAGGCAGGGATGGGGGCAGTTCTTC.

V usage is TRBV5-1 and J usage is TRBJ2-3; D unclear. Germline V gene data show CDR1 as SGHRS and CDR2 as YFSETQ. Trimming removed 4 bases at V and 4 bases at J, with 13 bases between. This CDR3 has 14 residues. The CDR3 reads CASSLGGPADTQYF. The DNA of the CDR3 is TGCGCCAGCAGCCTGGGCGGCCCCGCAGATACGCAGTATTTT.